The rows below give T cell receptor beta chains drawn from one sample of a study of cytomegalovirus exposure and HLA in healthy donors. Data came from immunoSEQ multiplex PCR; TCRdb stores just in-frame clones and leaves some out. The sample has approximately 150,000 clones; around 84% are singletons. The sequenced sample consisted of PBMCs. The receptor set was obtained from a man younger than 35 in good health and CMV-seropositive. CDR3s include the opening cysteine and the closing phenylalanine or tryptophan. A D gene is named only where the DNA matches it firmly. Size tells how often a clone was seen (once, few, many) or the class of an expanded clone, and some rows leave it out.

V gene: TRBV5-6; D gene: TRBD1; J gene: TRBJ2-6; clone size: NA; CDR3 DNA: TGTGCCAGCAGCACCAGGGGGACGGTCTCTGGGGCCAACGTCCTGACTTTC; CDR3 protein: CASSTRGTVSGANVLTF
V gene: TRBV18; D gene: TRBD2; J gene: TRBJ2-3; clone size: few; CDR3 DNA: TGTGCCAGCTCACCTAGCGGGGGGGCCCCAGATACGCAGTATTTT; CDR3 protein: CASSPSGGAPDTQYF
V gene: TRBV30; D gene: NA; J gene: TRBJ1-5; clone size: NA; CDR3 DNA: TGTGCCTGGAGTTTCAGGACTTCTAATCAGCCCCAGCATTTT; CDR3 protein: CAWSFRTSNQPQHF
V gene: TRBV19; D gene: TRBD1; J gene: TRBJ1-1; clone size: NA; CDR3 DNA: TGTGCCAGTAGTCTCGACAGGGTCTACGCTTTCTTT; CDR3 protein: CASSLDRVYAFF
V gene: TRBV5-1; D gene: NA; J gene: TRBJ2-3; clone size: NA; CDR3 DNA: TGCGCCAGCAGTGAAGGGTTGGCGGGAAGCACAGATACGCAGTATTTT; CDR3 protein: CASSEGLAGSTDTQYF
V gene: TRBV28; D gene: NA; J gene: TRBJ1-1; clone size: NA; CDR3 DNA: TGTGCCAGCAGTTTACCGGACAGCAGAGCTTTCTTT; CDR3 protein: CASSLPDSRAFF
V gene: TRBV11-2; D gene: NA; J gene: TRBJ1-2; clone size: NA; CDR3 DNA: TGTGCCAGCAGCCCGGACAGTTTCTATGGCTACACCTTC; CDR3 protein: CASSPDSFYGYTF
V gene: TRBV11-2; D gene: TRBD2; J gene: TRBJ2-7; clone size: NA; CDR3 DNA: TGTGCCAGCAGCCCACTAGCGGAAATAGTGCAGTACTTC; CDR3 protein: CASSPLAEIVQYF
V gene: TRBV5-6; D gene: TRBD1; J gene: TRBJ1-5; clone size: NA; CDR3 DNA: TGTGCCAGCAGCCGCCGGGACAGGGGGCATGGAGCCGATCAGCCCCAGCATTTT; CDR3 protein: CASSRRDRGHGADQPQHF
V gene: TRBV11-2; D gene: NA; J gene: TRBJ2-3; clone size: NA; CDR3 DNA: TGTGCCAGCAGCGATCAGGGCCTCGCAGATACGCAGTATTTT; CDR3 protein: CASSDQGLADTQYF
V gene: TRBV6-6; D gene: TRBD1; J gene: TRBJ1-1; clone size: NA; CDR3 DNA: TGTGCCAGCAGTTACCCGGACAGGGCGGAAGCTTTCTTT; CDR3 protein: CASSYPDRAEAFF
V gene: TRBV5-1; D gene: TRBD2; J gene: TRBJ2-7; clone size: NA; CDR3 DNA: TGCGCCAGCAGCCCCGATAGCGGGGGGGGCTGGCAGTACTTC; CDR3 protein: CASSPDSGGGWQYF
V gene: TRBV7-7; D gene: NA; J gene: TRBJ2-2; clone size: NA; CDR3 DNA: TGTGCTAGCAGCACAAGAAACACCGGGGAGCTGTTTTTT; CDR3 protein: CASSTRNTGELFF
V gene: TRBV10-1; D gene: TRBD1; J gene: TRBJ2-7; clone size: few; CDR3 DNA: TGCGCCAGCAGTGAAGGGACAGGGTTCCACGAGCAGTACTTC; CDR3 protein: CASSEGTGFHEQYF
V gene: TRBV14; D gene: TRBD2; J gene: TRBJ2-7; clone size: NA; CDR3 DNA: TGTGCCAGCAGCCATATAGCGGGCCTTTACGAGCAGTACTTC; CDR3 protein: CASSHIAGLYEQYF
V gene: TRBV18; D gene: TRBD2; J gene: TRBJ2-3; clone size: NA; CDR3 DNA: TGTGCCAGCTCACCACGACTAGCGGGAGACACAGATACGCAGTATTTT; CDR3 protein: CASSPRLAGDTDTQYF
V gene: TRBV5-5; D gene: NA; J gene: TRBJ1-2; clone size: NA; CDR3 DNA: TGTGCCAGCAGCTTGGCCGGTCGAGGGTCTGGCTACACCTTC; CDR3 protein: CASSLAGRGSGYTF
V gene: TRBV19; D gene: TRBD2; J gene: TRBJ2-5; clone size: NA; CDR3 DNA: TGTGCCAGTAGTATCTCCCGGGGGGGGGAACAAGAGACCCAGTACTTC; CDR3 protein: CASSISRGGEQETQYF
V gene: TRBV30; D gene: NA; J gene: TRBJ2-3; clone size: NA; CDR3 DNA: TGTGCCTGGGGTAGCGGATCCACAGATACGCAGTATTTT; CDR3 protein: CAWGSGSTDTQYF
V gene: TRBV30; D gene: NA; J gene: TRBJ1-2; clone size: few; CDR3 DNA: TGTGCTGATCGACAGATTAACTATGGCTACACCTTC; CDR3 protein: CADRQINYGYTF
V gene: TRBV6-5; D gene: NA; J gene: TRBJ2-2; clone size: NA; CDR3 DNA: TGTGCCAGCACCCCGGACAGCCGCAACACCGGGGAGCTGTTTTTT; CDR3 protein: CASTPDSRNTGELFF
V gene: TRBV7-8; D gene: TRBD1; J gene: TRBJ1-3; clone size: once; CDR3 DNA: TGTGCCAGCAGCTCGGGACAGGACCCGAGCTCTGGAAACACCATATATTTT; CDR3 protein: CASSSGQDPSSGNTIYF
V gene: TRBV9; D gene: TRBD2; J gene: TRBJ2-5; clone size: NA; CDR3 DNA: TGTGCCAGCAGCGTCCTAGCGGATGAGACCCAGTACTTC; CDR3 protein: CASSVLADETQYF
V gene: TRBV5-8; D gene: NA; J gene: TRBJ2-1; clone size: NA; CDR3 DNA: TGTGCCAGCAGCTTGGCTGCAGGAGGGCCTTGGGAGCAGTTCTTC; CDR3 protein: CASSLAAGGPWEQFF
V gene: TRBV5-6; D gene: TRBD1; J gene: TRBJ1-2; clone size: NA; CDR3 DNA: TGTGCCAGCAGCTTGGAGCAGGGGGACTATGGCTACACCTTC; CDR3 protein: CASSLEQGDYGYTF
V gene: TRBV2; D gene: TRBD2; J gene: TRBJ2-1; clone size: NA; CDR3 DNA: TGTGCCAGCACTAGGCGGGGGGGCAGCAATGAGCAGTTCTTC; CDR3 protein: CASTRRGGSNEQFF
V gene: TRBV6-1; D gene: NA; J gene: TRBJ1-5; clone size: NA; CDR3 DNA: TGTGCCGCAGGGGAGGGAAGGCAGCCCCAGCATTTT; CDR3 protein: CAAGEGRQPQHF
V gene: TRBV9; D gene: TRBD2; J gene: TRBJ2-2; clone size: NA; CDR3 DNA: TGTGCCAGCACGGGACTAGCGGGGGGAAACACCGGGGAGCTGTTTTTT; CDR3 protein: CASTGLAGGNTGELFF
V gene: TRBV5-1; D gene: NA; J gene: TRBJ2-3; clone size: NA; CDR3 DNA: TGCGCCAGCAGCTTGGGACATCGCACAGATACGCAGTATTTT; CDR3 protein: CASSLGHRTDTQYF
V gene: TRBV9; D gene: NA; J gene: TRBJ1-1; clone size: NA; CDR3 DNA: TGTGCCAGCAGCGGGGGCATGAACACTGAAGCTTTCTTT; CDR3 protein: CASSGGMNTEAFF
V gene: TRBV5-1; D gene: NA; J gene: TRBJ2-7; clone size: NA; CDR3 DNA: TGCGCCAGCACCTTGGACGGGAGATCCTACGAGCAGTACTTC; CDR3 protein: CASTLDGRSYEQYF
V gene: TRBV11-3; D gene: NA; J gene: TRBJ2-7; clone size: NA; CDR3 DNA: TGTGCCAGCAACGCCCGGACTGACGCGCGGGAGCAGTACTTC; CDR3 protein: CASNARTDAREQYF
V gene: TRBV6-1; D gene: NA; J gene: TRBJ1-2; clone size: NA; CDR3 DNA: TGTGCCAGCAGTTCCCGACAGTCCCACTATGGCTACACCTTC; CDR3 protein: CASSSRQSHYGYTF
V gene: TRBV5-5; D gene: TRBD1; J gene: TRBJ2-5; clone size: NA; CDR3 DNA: TGTGCCAGCAGCCTTCTTGGACAGGGGGAAGAGACCCAGTACTTC; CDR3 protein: CASSLLGQGEETQYF
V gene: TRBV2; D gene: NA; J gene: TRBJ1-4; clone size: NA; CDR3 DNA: TGTGCCAGCTTATGGGAGGGTGAAAAACTGTTTTTT; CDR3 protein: CASLWEGEKLFF
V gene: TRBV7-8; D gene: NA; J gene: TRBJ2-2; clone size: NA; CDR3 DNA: TGTGCCAGCAGCTTCTTTGGGGGCATCGGCACCGGGGAGCTGTTTTTT; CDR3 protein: CASSFFGGIGTGELFF
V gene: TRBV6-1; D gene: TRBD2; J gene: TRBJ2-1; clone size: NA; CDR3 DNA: TGTGCCAGCCAGGGGGGCGGACTAGCGTGGAATGAGCAGTTCTTC; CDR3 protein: CASQGGGLAWNEQFF
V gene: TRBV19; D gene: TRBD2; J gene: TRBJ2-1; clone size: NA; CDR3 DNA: TGTGCCAGTACTCGACGGGGGGGATTATCCTACAATGAGCAGTTCTTC; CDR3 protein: CASTRRGGLSYNEQFF
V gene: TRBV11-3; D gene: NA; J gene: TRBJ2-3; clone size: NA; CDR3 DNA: TGTGCCAGCAGCCCACGGTCGGGGGACGTAGATACGCAGTATTTT; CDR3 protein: CASSPRSGDVDTQYF
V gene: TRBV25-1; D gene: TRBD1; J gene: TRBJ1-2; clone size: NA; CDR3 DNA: TGTGCCAGCAGTCCGCGGGACAGGGGGCGCCTTGGCTACACCTTC; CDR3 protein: CASSPRDRGRLGYTF
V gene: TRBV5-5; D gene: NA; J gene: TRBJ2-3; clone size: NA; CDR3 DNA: TGTGCCAGCAGCTTTAGGGCTAGCGCGGTGTCTTGGGCAGATACGCAGTATTTT; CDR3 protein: CASSFRASAVSWADTQYF
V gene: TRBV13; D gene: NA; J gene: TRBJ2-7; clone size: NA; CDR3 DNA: TGTGCCAGCAGCTTTGGCAGCTCCTACGAGCAGTACTTC; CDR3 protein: CASSFGSSYEQYF
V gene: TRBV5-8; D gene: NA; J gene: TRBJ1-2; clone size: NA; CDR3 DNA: TGTGCCAGCAGCTTGGGTAGAAACTATGGCTACACCTTC; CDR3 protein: CASSLGRNYGYTF
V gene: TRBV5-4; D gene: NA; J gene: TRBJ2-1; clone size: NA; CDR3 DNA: TGTGCCAGCAGCTTGATAGAGGACTTTGACGACAATGAGCAGTTCTTC; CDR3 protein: CASSLIEDFDDNEQFF
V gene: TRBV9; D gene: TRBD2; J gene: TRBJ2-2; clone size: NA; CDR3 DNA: TGTGCCAGCAGCGCCAATAGCGGGAGCGTAACCGGGGAGCTGTTTTTT; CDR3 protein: CASSANSGSVTGELFF
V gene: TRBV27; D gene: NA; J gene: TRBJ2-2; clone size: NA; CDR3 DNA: TGTGCCAGCAGTTTATGGGCACAGGGTTTCTCTCATAGCACCGGGGAGCTGTTTTTT; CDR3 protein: CASSLWAQGFSHSTGELFF
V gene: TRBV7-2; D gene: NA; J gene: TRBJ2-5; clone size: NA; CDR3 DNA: TGTGCCAGCAGCCGAAACCAGGGTGCAGTAGAGACCCAGTACTTC; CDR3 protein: CASSRNQGAVETQYF
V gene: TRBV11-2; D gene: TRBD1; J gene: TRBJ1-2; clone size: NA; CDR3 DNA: TGTGCCAGCAGTAGGACAGGGCAGAACTATGGCTACACCTTC; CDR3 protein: CASSRTGQNYGYTF
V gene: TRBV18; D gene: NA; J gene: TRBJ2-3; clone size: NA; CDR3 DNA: TGTGCCAGCTCACCACTACAGGGTCGCCGCACAGATACGCAGTATTTT; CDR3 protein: CASSPLQGRRTDTQYF
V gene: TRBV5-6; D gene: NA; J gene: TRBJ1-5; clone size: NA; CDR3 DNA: TGTGCCAGCAGCGCACTTCAGGGACATAGCAATCAGCCCCAGCATTTT; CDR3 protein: CASSALQGHSNQPQHF
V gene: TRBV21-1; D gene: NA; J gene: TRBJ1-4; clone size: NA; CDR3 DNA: TGTGCCACAGCAGGGAACCGATCTCTAAATGAAAAACTGTTTTTT; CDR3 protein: CATAGNRSLNEKLFF
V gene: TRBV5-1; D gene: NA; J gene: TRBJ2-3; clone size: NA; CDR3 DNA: TGCGCCAGCAGCCTTGGGGAGGAGAGCACAGATACGCAGTATTTT; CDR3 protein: CASSLGEESTDTQYF
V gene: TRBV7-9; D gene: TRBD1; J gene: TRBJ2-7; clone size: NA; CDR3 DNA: TGTGCCAGCAGCTCCTCCCCAGGGGGCCCCATATACGAGCAGTACTTC; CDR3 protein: CASSSSPGGPIYEQYF
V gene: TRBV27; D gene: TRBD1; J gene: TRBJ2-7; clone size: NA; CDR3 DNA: TGTGCCAGCAGCCGTCGACAGGGGTTCAACAAGAAGCAGTACTTC; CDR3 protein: CASSRRQGFNKKQYF
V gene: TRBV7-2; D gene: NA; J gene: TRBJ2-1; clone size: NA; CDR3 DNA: TGTGCCAGCAGCCCAGGGGGGTACAATGAGCAGTTCTTC; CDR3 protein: CASSPGGYNEQFF